The 26 T cell receptor beta chains listed next were all sequenced from one sample in a study of T-cell memory formation after mild COVID-19. TCRdb redid the calling of the 5' RACE reads with MiXCR, one entry per CDR3 protein. The data contain under 450,000 distinct CDR3 sequences, 20% to 25% of them singletons. Material for sequencing was PBMCs or a T cell subset sorted from them (not recorded which). The receptors shown here come from a man aged 18 to 29 who had mild COVID-19 (a few samples of this study predate the infection). Cell type and time point are not known.

This chain joins TRBV5-8 and TRBJ1-6; D not certain. This CDR3 region has 14 residues. CDR1 is SGHTS, CDR2 YDEGEE, per germline. Trimming took 1 base from V and 11 from J, leaving 13 bases between them. CDR3 DNA sequence: TGTGCCAGCAGCTTGAGCTCCAAAGCGGCACCCCTCCACTTT. It specifies CASSLSSKAAPLHF.

This clonotype was seen more than once but under ten times. The chain uses TRBV7-2 and TRBJ1-1; D unresolved. This CDR3 has 14 residues. CDR1 and CDR2 (germline): SGHTA, FQGNSA. V dropped 5 bases and J dropped 4 bases, with 14 bases sitting between them. CDR3 sequence reads: CASSTLTARTEAFF. DNA of the CDR3: TGTGCCAGCAGCACCCTAACAGCGCGCACTGAAGCTTTCTTT.

The chain employs TRBV12-3 or TRBV12-4 and TRBJ1-1; D remains unclear. The V end was cut by 9 bases, the J end by 0 bases, with 11 bases between. There are 13 residues in the CDR3. Here the CDR3 reads CASGRQLNTEAFF. Written as DNA, the CDR3 is TGTGCCAGTGGAAGGCAGTTGAACACTGAAGCTTTCTTT.

The rearrangement links TRBV4-1 to TRBJ2-3; D remains unclear. The CDR3 extends over 14 amino acids. CDR1 and CDR2 (germline): MGHRA, YSYEKL. The V and J ends lost 1 base and 7 bases respectively, with 12 bases between them. The CDR3 loop is CASSQAFDWNTQYF. The CDR3 bases are TGCGCCAGCAGCCAAGCCTTCGACTGGAATACGCAGTATTTT.

The chain uses TRBV11-1 and TRBJ2-1, with a weak D call TRBD1 (5 bases). This CDR3 region has 15 residues. The germline gives CDR1 SGHAT, CDR2 FQDESV (reference sequence). V was pared by 2 bases and J by 2 bases, with 10 bases between. The CDR3 loop reads CASSLHRTTYNEQFF. The CDR3 DNA is TGTGCCAGCAGCTTACACCGGACAACCTACAATGAGCAGTTCTTC.

CDR3 sequence: CASSLIQGSTEAFF. CDR3 nucleotides: TGTGCCAGCAGTTTAATCCAGGGGAGCACTGAAGCTTTCTTT. The chain has TRBV12-3 or TRBV12-4 and TRBJ1-1, with a weak D call TRBD1 (6 bases). The CDR3 loop spans 14 amino acids. V lost 2 bases to trimming and J lost 4 bases, with 11 bases between them.

The rearrangement joins TRBV18 to TRBJ2-5; D is perhaps TRBD1 or TRBD2 (5 bases each). The V gene's germline CDR1 is KGHSH and CDR2 LQKENI. This CDR3 has 14 amino acids. V lost 2 bases to trimming and J lost 4 bases, with 11 bases between them. CDR3 nucleotide sequence: TGTGCCAGCTCACCAGAGGCAGGGAGAGAGACCCAGTACTTC. It yields the protein CASSPEAGRETQYF. Full variable domain (missing parts from reference TRBV18 and TRBJ2-5): NAGVMQNPRHLVRRRGQEARLRCSPMKGHSHVYWYRQLPEEGLKFMVYLQKENIIDESGMPKERFSAEFPKEGPSILRIQQVVRGDSAAYFCASSPEAGRETQYFGPGTRLLVL.

There are a few counts of this clonotype. The gene calls are TRBV28 and TRBJ2-1; 7 nucleotides agree with TRBD2. The CDR3 has 12 amino acids. The J segment lost 13 bases and the V segment lost 9 bases, leaving 12 bases of the junction unmatched. Looked up from germline, CDR1 is MDHEN and CDR2 is SYDVKM. The CDR3 sequence is CASQFIAGSQFF. In nucleotides, the CDR3 is TGTGCCAGTCAATTCATAGCGGGCAGCCAGTTCTTC. Combining the CDR3 with reference TRBV28 and TRBJ2-1 gives the whole variable domain DVKVTQSSRYLVKRTGEKVFLECVQDMDHENMFWYRQDPGLGLRLIYFSYDVKMKEKGDIPEGYSVSREKKERFSLILESASTNQTSMYLCASQFIAGSQFFGPGTRLTVL.

The chain uses TRBV2 and TRBJ1-5; no definite D call. There are 13 residues in the CDR3. Trimming shortened V by 8 bases and J by 3 bases, and 11 bases separated the two germline ends. Germline loops: CDR1 SNHLY, CDR2 FYNNEI. CDR3 bases: TGTGCCAGCGGACGGGCCTACAATCAGCCCCAGCATTTT. It codes for CASGRAYNQPQHF.

The chain links TRBV6-2 or TRBV6-3 to TRBJ2-7, with no clear D. CDR3 length: 15 amino acids. The V end was cut by 0 bases, the J end by 0 bases, with 9 bases between. CDR1 is MNHEY and CDR2 is SVGEGT in the germline V gene. CDR3 loop: CASSYSGQISYEQYV. In DNA, the CDR3 is TGTGCCAGCAGTTACTCGGGTCAGATCTCCTACGAGCAGTACGTC.

This clonotype was counted a few times. V is TRBV29-1 and J is TRBJ2-7; D ambiguous. With 7 bases removed from V and 4 bases from J, the gap between germline ends came to 17 bases. The germline gives CDR1 SQVTM, CDR2 ANQGSEA. The CDR3 has 13 amino acids. CDR3 amino acids: CSGMDGIQYEQYF. In nucleotides, the CDR3 is TGCAGCGGAATGGACGGAATACAGTACGAGCAGTACTTC.

The CDR3 coding sequence is TGTGCCAGCAGTGAGAATCCGAGATTGGGAAACACCATATATTTT. Translated, it gives CASSENPRLGNTIYF. This chain connects TRBV2 to TRBJ1-3; D call uncertain. With 3 bases removed from V and 4 bases from J, the gap between germline ends came to 13 bases. The CDR3 runs 15 residues. The germline V gene encodes CDR1 SNHLY and CDR2 FYNNEI.

This clonotype has just a few counts. The rearrangement uses TRBV18 and TRBJ2-5, with D perhaps matching TRBD2 (6 bases). The V end was cut by 1 base, the J end by 4 bases, with 13 bases between. This CDR3 is built from 15 residues. CDR1 and CDR2 from the germline V gene are KGHSH and LQKENI. The CDR3, as DNA: TGTGCCAGCTCACCACGGCGCGGGATTGGAGAGACCCAGTACTTC. It encodes CASSPRRGIGETQYF.

This rearrangement joins TRBV6-4 to TRBJ2-1; a possible D gene is TRBD1 (6 bases). V gave up 3 bases and J gave up 0 bases, with 9 bases separating them. Germline V CDR1 and CDR2: MRHNA, SNTAGT. The length of the CDR3 is 15 residues. CDR3 bases: TGTGCCAGCAGTGAAGGACAGAGCTCCTACAATGAGCAGTTCTTC. It translates to CASSEGQSSYNEQFF.

This clonotype was seen just once. V and J are TRBV12-3 or TRBV12-4 and TRBJ2-3, with 7 bases that match TRBD2. This CDR3 has 16 amino acids. Trimming removed 5 bases from V and 2 bases from J; junction bases left unmatched: 10. The CDR3: CASSETSWGFTDTQYF. CDR3 nucleotide sequence: TGTGCCAGCAGTGAGACTAGCTGGGGTTTCACAGATACGCAGTATTTT.

V is TRBV4-3 and J is TRBJ1-6; D ambiguous. The length of the CDR3 is 14 residues. V was trimmed by 1 base and J by 11 bases, leaving 12 bases between them. The germline CDR1 and CDR2 sequences are LGHNA and YSLEER. This CDR3 is CASSQGGLYAPLHF. The CDR3 DNA follows: TGCGCCAGCAGCCAAGGTGGGCTGTATGCACCCCTCCACTTT.

This chain links TRBV11-2 with TRBJ1-6, with TRBD1 as a possible D gene (5 bases). The germline V gene encodes CDR1 SGHAT and CDR2 FQNNGV. Trimming shortened V by 1 base and J by 7 bases, and 11 bases separated the two germline ends. This CDR3 has 15 residues. The CDR3 DNA sequence: TGTGCCAGCAGCTTAGGGGATTCAGGGAATTCACCCCTCCACTTT. Its translation is CASSLGDSGNSPLHF.

This clonotype has only a few counts. The V gene is TRBV29-1, the J gene TRBJ2-5; 8 nucleotides match TRBD1. With V trimmed by 4 bases and J by 5 bases, 6 bases remained unmatched. The CDR3 is made up of 13 amino acids. Germline CDR1 and CDR2: SQVTM and ANQGSEA. The CDR3 coding sequence is TGCAGCGTTGTTCCGTCAGGGGGCGAGACCCAGTACTTC. Translating it yields CSVVPSGGETQYF.

This clonotype has a handful of counts. The CDR3 region is CASSPSRDGMGTDTQYF. DNA for the CDR3: TGTGCCAGCAGCCCCAGCCGGGACGGGATGGGCACAGATACGCAGTATTTT. The rearrangement uses TRBV9 and TRBJ2-3; D tentatively fits TRBD1 or TRBD2 (5 bases each). The CDR3 loop spans 17 amino acids. Germline-derived CDR1 and CDR2 are SGDLS and YYNGEE. Trimming took 4 bases from V and 1 from J, leaving 19 bases between them.

This clonotype was picked up a small number of times. The chain couples TRBV6-2 or TRBV6-3 to TRBJ2-1; 11 nucleotides agree with TRBD2. CDR3 length: 16 amino acids. Germline trimming cut 8 bases from V and 8 bases from J; bases unmatched to any gene: 14. Germline V gene sequence: CDR1 MNHEY, CDR2 SVGEGT. In DNA, the CDR3 is TGTGCCAGCGGATCCTTAGCGGGGGGGCCTTTGGATGAGCAGTTCTTC. Translation gives CASGSLAGGPLDEQFF.

The chain employs TRBV5-1 and TRBJ1-2, with D hard to call. Germline V lookup: CDR1 SGHRS, CDR2 YFSETQ. CDR3 length: 15 amino acids. Trimming shortened V by 0 bases and J by 3 bases, and 12 bases separated the two germline ends. CDR3 sequence (DNA): TGCGCCAGCAGCTTGGACGGAAAGGCTCACTATGGCTACACCTTC. Its protein is CASSLDGKAHYGYTF.

The sample holds a few counts of this clonotype. This chain connects TRBV7-2 to TRBJ2-2; 9 nucleotides align to TRBD1. In germline, CDR1 is SGHTA, CDR2 FQGNSA. With V trimmed by 2 bases and J by 6 bases, 7 bases remained unmatched. The CDR3 is made up of 16 amino acids. Here the CDR3 reads CASSLNAGQGPGELFF. Here the CDR3 DNA reads TGTGCCAGCAGCTTAAACGCGGGACAGGGCCCCGGGGAGCTGTTTTTT.

CDR3 in amino acids: CASSKQASSAYEQYF. In nucleotides, the CDR3 is TGTGCCAGCAGCAAACAGGCCTCTTCAGCCTACGAGCAGTACTTC. This sequence joins TRBV28 and TRBJ2-7, with a possible D match to TRBD1 (5 bases). This CDR3 comprises 15 residues. Trimming cost V 6 bases and J 2 bases, with 17 bases left between them. The germline V gene encodes CDR1 MDHEN and CDR2 SYDVKM.

The chain has TRBV29-1 and TRBJ2-1; possibly TRBD1 for D (5 bases). Per the germline V gene, CDR1 is SQVTM and CDR2 is ANQGSEA. V lost 7 bases, J lost 7 bases, and 20 bases lay in between. This CDR3 has 14 amino acids. CDR3 residues: CSAEAQGSGNEQFF. Written as DNA, the CDR3 is TGCAGCGCCGAGGCCCAGGGAAGTGGGAATGAGCAGTTCTTC.

The J gene is TRBJ2-7, the V gene TRBV5-1, with D perhaps assigned TRBD1 or TRBD2 (5 bases each). V was pared by 4 bases and J by 3 bases, with 11 bases between. The CDR3 is 13 amino acids. Germline V lookup: CDR1 SGHRS, CDR2 YFSETQ. CDR3 nucleotide sequence: TGCGCCAGCAGCCCCCGGGGCGGCTACGAGCAGTACGTC. This gives the protein CASSPRGGYEQYV.

The CDR3 is CASSIAGGHFTYEQYF. The CDR3 DNA sequence: TGTGCCAGCAGTATAGCGGGGGGGCACTTCACCTACGAGCAGTACTTC. The chain couples TRBV7-2 to TRBJ2-7; 11 bases are shared with TRBD2. The CDR3 is made up of 16 amino acids. V shed 6 bases, J shed 2 bases, and the junction held 9 bases outside the gene matches. CDR1 is SGHTA, CDR2 FQGNSA, per germline.